This T cell receptor beta chain was sequenced during a study of response to subunit inactivated influenza vaccine. The study's findings and limits: Each seasonal influenza vaccination recruits few new T cells, the authors suggested.

MiXCR was run by TCRdb on the RT-PCR reads, yielding one entry per CDR3 protein. In the table there are hundreds of thousands of distinct CDR3 sequences, under 20% of which are singletons. With regard to this clonotype: Its target is unknown.

CDR3 length: 13 amino acids. Germline assignment: CDR1 SGHAT and CDR2 FQNNGV. The germline V and J ends were trimmed by 1 base and 6 bases, with 9 bases remaining between them. The chain has TRBV11-2 and TRBJ1-2; D is uncertain. This sequence originates from a man aged 45-65 years who received an inactivated influenza vaccine. Sequences were derived from PBMCs from blood, sampled more than 4 days after vaccination. CDR3 in DNA: TGTGCCAGCAGCTTAGGCCATATGAATGGCTACACCTTC. It encodes CASSLGHMNGYTF.